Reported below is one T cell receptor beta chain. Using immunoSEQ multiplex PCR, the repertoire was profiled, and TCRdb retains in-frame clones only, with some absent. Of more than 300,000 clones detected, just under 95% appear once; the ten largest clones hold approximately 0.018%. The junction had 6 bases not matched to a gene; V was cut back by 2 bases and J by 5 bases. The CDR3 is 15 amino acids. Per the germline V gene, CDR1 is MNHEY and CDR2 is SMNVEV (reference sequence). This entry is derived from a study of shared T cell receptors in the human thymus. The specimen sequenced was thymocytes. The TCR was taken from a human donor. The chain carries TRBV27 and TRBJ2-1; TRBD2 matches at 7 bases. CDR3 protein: CASSLRASGDNEQFF. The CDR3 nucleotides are TGTGCCAGCAGTTTAAGGGCTAGCGGAGACAATGAGCAGTTCTTC.